These 21 T cell receptor beta chains originate from one sample sequenced in a study of cytomegalovirus exposure and HLA in healthy donors. Sequencing used immunoSEQ multiplex PCR; TCRdb keeps in-frame clones, though not all of them. The sample has 200,000 to 300,000 clones, about 90% seen once. The sequencing sample was made of PBMCs. These TCRs come from a man younger than 35 in good health and CMV-seropositive.

The CDR3 sequence is CATSFDQGAGGYTF. Here the CDR3 DNA reads TGTGCCACCAGCTTCGATCAGGGGGCAGGTGGCTACACCTTC. The rearrangement uses TRBV15 and TRBJ1-2; 8 positions match TRBD1. CDR1 and CDR2 (germline): LNHNV, YYDKDF (reference sequence). Trimming removed 5 bases from V and 7 bases from J; junction bases left unmatched: 9. This CDR3 is built from 14 residues.

This clone came up once. The V call is TRBV7-9, the J call TRBJ1-4; D is perhaps TRBD1 (5 bases). CDR1 and CDR2 (germline): SEHNR, FQNEAQ (reference sequence). The CDR3 sequence is 17 residues long. Between the trimmed V and J ends, which lost 0 bases and 7 bases, there was a span of 18 bases. CDR3: CASSLAQGSGIGEKLFF. CDR3 sequence (DNA): TGTGCCAGCAGCTTAGCTCAGGGTTCTGGAATCGGTGAAAAACTGTTTTTT.

The chain employs TRBV19 and TRBJ1-2; 9 bases are shared with TRBD1. From germline, CDR1 is LNHDA and CDR2 SQIVND (reference sequence). The J segment lost 8 bases and the V segment lost 4 bases, leaving 11 bases of the junction unmatched. The CDR3 consists of 15 residues. In nucleotides, the CDR3 is TGTGCCAGTAGTACACCCGGGACAGGGCTCCGAGGCTACACCTTC. Encoded protein: CASSTPGTGLRGYTF.

A word on this clone: Other DNA sequences in the sample encode the same CDR3. The chain recombines TRBV5-1 with TRBJ1-1; D call uncertain. Germline lookup yields CDR1 SGHRS and CDR2 YFSETQ. The V end was cut by 2 bases, the J end by 0 bases, with 5 bases between. This CDR3 contains 13 residues. This CDR3 is CASSLLLNTEAFF. CDR3 in DNA: TGCGCCAGCAGCTTACTACTGAACACTGAAGCTTTCTTT.

The chain is built from TRBV27 and TRBJ2-3; tentatively, D is TRBD1 (6 bases). V was shortened by 5 bases and J by 1 base, with 10 bases between the two germline ends. The CDR3 spans 14 residues. Per germline, CDR1 MNHEY and CDR2 SMNVEV (reference sequence). The DNA for the CDR3 is TGTGCCAGCAGTACTAGACAGGGCACAGATACGCAGTATTTT. Protein: CASSTRQGTDTQYF.

The gene calls are TRBV30 and TRBJ2-5; D gene uncertain. From germline, CDR1 is GTSNPN and CDR2 SVGIG (reference sequence). V gave up 1 base and J gave up 4 bases, with 10 bases separating them. The CDR3 is 13 residues long. The CDR3 nucleotides read TGTGCCTGGAGTGAAGGGCAGAGAGAGACCCAGTACTTC. Translating it yields CAWSEGQRETQYF.

This chain joins TRBV10-1 and TRBJ1-1; tentative D call: TRBD1 (6 bases). V lost 4 bases to trimming and J lost 5 bases, with 11 bases between them. The CDR3 consists of 13 residues. Germline values: CDR1 WNHNN, CDR2 SYGVQD (reference sequence). CDR3 residues: CASSVNRVTEAFF. DNA for the CDR3: TGCGCCAGCAGTGTGAACAGGGTGACTGAAGCTTTCTTT.

The V and J genes are TRBV15 and TRBJ2-1, with 8 positions matching TRBD2. Germline lookup yields CDR1 LNHNV and CDR2 YYDKDF (reference sequence). The CDR3 sequence is 16 residues long. Losses at the gene ends were 1 base for V and 7 bases for J; bases not matched to a gene: 9. For the CDR3, the DNA is TGTGCCACCAGCAGAGGACCGGGAGGGCGGGAGAATGAGCAGTTCTTC. Encoded protein: CATSRGPGGRENEQFF.

This clone was seen just once. This chain uses TRBV5-1 with TRBJ1-2, with a weak D call TRBD1 (6 bases). V dropped 4 bases and J dropped 3 bases, with 19 bases sitting between them. The length of the CDR3 is 16 residues. The V gene's germline CDR1 is SGHRS and CDR2 YFSETQ. CDR3 DNA sequence: TGCGCCAGCAGCGTTCGGGGTCGTACAGGGCACTATGGCTACACCTTC. Translated: CASSVRGRTGHYGYTF.

The genes are TRBV5-1 and TRBJ1-2; tentative D call: TRBD1 (5 bases). V shed 4 bases and J shed 4 bases, with 11 bases lying between them. Germline CDR1 SGHRS, CDR2 YFSETQ. The CDR3 has 13 amino acids. The CDR3 nucleotides are TGCGCCAGCAGCCGCACCGACAGCTATGGCTACACCTTC. Amino acid sequence: CASSRTDSYGYTF.

The genes are TRBV7-2 and TRBJ1-4, with D unresolved. Trimming left V 1 base short and J 11 bases short, with 8 bases between. This CDR3 comprises 12 residues. Germline V gene lookup returns CDR1 SGHTA and CDR2 FQGNSA. The CDR3: CASSLGGEKLFF. CDR3 DNA: TGTGCCAGCAGCTTAGGCGGCGAGAAACTGTTTTTT.

The rearrangement uses TRBV30 and TRBJ2-2; D perhaps matches TRBD2 (6 bases). This CDR3 is 14 amino acids long. From germline, CDR1 is GTSNPN and CDR2 SVGIG (reference sequence). Deletions cut 4 bases from V and 4 bases from J, with 13 bases between. CDR3: CAWNRQGGTGELFF. The CDR3 DNA sequence: TGTGCCTGGAATCGTCAGGGAGGCACCGGGGAGCTGTTTTTT.

The chain links TRBV27 to TRBJ2-3, with D uncertain. This CDR3 spans 14 amino acids. Germline-derived CDR1 and CDR2 are MNHEY and SMNVEV (reference sequence). Trimming removed 2 bases at V and 4 bases at J, with 10 bases between. The CDR3 coding sequence is TGTGCCAGCAGTTTAATCCTAGGCCCAGATACGCAGTATTTT. Its translation: CASSLILGPDTQYF.

This clone was seen just once. The chain links TRBV6-1 to TRBJ2-2, with 9 nucleotides matching TRBD1. V shed 6 bases, J shed 3 bases, and the junction held 5 bases outside the gene matches. The CDR3 is 15 residues long. The germline V gene has CDR1 MNHNS and CDR2 SASEGT. CDR3 coding DNA: TGTGCCAGCAGGGCGGGACAGGGTCACACCGGGGAGCTGTTTTTT. Translation: CASRAGQGHTGELFF.

The CDR3 DNA follows: TGCGCCAGCAGCTTTAGCGGGACAGCAGATACGCAGTATTTT. Its translation: CASSFSGTADTQYF. The gene calls are TRBV5-1 and TRBJ2-3; a possible D gene is TRBD2 (8 bases). The V end lost 2 bases, the J end lost 4 bases, and 11 bases lay between the germline ends. Germline values: CDR1 SGHRS, CDR2 YFSETQ. CDR3 size: 14 residues. Combining the CDR3 with reference TRBV5-1 and TRBJ2-3 gives the whole variable domain KAGVTQTPRYLIKTRGQQVTLSCSPISGHRSVSWYQQTPGQGLQFLFEYFSETQRNKGNFPGRFSGRQFSNSRSEMNVSTLELGDSALYLCASSFSGTADTQYFGPGTRLTVL.

The chain couples TRBV14 to TRBJ2-1, with TRBD2 as a possible D gene (6 bases). The length of the CDR3 is 16 residues. Germline V gene data show CDR1 as SGHDN and CDR2 as FVKESK. V was clipped by 4 bases and J by 5 bases, with 18 bases between them. The CDR3 DNA is TGTGCCAGCAGCCTCCTCATTTCGGCGGGGCACAATGAGCAGTTCTTC. Translating it yields CASSLLISAGHNEQFF.

V usage is TRBV6-5 and J usage is TRBJ1-5, with a tentative D call TRBD1 (5 bases). The ends were cut back, 2 bases at V and 7 bases at J, with 12 bases in the middle. This CDR3 is built from 14 residues. CDR1 MNHEY and CDR2 SVGAGI come from the germline V gene. In nucleotides, the CDR3 is TGTGCCAGCAGTTACACTGACGGGGGGCAGCCCCAGCATTTT. Protein: CASSYTDGGQPQHF.

V is TRBV6-5 and J is TRBJ2-1; 14 bases match TRBD2. Germline-derived CDR1 and CDR2 are MNHEY and SVGAGI. V was pared by 6 bases and J by 7 bases, with 5 bases of the junction left unmatched. The CDR3 sequence is 15 residues long. The CDR3 coding sequence is TGTGCCAGCAGCTTTCGGACTAGCGGGAGGAATGAGCAGTTCTTC. This gives the protein CASSFRTSGRNEQFF.

The genes are TRBV19 and TRBJ1-1, with TRBD1 as a possible D gene (5 bases). Between the trimmed V and J ends, which lost 4 bases and 13 bases, there was a span of 22 bases. This CDR3 is built from 14 residues. Germline V gene lookup returns CDR1 LNHDA and CDR2 SQIVND (reference sequence). The CDR3 is CASSTPSGTDIVFF. DNA for the CDR3: TGTGCCAGTAGTACGCCCTCAGGGACCGATATCGTTTTCTTT.

This chain links TRBV28 with TRBJ1-2, with D unresolved. Per germline, CDR1 MDHEN and CDR2 SYDVKM. The CDR3 runs 12 residues. V shed 6 bases and J shed 4 bases, with 9 bases lying between them. CDR3 sequence reads: CASSLFGYGYTF. CDR3 sequence (DNA): TGTGCCAGCAGCCTTTTCGGCTATGGCTACACCTTC.

The rearrangement links TRBV10-2 to TRBJ2-7; D unresolved. V was shortened by 4 bases and J by 0 bases, with 7 bases between the two germline ends. The CDR3 consists of 13 residues. Germline lookup yields CDR1 WSHSY and CDR2 SAAADI. This chain's CDR3 is CASSAGSSYEQYF. The CDR3 nucleotides are TGCGCCAGCAGTGCAGGCAGCTCCTACGAGCAGTACTTC.